This T cell receptor beta chain is from a study of CD8+CD57+ T cells in acquired aplastic anemia. Study overall: Quantities of DNA derived from sorted CD4+ and CD8+ cells averaged approximately 3 ug.

This clonotype was counted once. A read error may produce the germline difference seen at one junction end. According to the study, genomic DNA was the template for TCR beta VDJ and CDR3 profiling. TCRdb re-called the reads through MiXCR, storing one row per CDR3 protein. The sample lists about 270,000 distinct CDR3 sequences, roughly 80% occurring once. The CDR3 covers 16 residues. Germline V gives CDR1 SGHVS, CDR2 FQNEAQ. Patients picked for sequencing had shown CD8+CD57+ cell expansion detected by flow cytometry. Sequencing input: sorted CD4+, CD8+, or CD8+CD57+ T cells (not recorded which) from PBMCs. This clonotype was sampled from a human donor with aplastic anemia. This chain links TRBV7-8 with TRBJ2-1, with D perhaps being TRBD1 or TRBD2 (5 bases each). The CDR3 sequence is CANSFHRDGATHAQFF. The CDR3, as DNA: TGTGCCAACAGCTTTCATAGAGACGGGGCGACCCATGCGCAGTTCTTC.